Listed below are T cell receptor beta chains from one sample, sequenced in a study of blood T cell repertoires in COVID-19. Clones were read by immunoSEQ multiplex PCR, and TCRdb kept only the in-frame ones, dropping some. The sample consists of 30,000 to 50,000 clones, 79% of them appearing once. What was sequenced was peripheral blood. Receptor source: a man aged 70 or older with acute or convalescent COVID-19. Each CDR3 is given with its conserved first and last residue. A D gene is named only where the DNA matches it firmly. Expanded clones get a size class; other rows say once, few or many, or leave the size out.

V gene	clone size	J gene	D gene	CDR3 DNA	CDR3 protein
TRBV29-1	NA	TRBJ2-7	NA	TGCAGCGTTGACAGGGGTGAAGAGCAGTACTTC	CSVDRGEEQYF
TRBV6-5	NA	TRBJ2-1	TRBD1	TGTGCCAGCAGGGTGTCACAGGGGGCCTACAATGAGCAGTTCTTC	CASRVSQGAYNEQFF
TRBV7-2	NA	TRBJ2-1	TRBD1	TGTGCCAGCAGCGGGACAGCATACAATGAGCAGTTCTTC	CASSGTAYNEQFF
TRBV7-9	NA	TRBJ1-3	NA	TGTGCCACCAGACTGACTGCTGGTGGAAACACCATATATTTT	CATRLTAGGNTIYF
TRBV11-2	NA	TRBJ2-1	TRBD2	TGTGCCAGCAGCGGCGGGGGGGCCGCCTACAATGAGCAGTTCTTC	CASSGGGAAYNEQFF
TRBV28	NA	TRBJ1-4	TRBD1	TGTGCCAGCAGCCGCGTGACAGGGGGGGTTGAAAAACTGTTTTTT	CASSRVTGGVEKLFF
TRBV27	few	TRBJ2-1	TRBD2	TGTGCCAGCAGTTTAGGGTCTAGCGGGAGGAATGAGCAGTTCTTC	CASSLGSSGRNEQFF
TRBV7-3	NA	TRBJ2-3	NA	TGTGCCAGCAGCTTAATGGGACTTAGCGGAGATACGCAGTATTTT	CASSLMGLSGDTQYF
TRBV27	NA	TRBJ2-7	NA	TGTGCCAGCAGTCGAGGGAACACCATCTACGAGCAGTACTTC	CASSRGNTIYEQYF
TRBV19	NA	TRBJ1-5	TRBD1	TGTGCCAGTAGTCTGGGACAGGCCGATCAGCCCCAGCATTTT	CASSLGQADQPQHF
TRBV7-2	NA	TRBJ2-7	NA	TGTGCCAGCAGCTTCCAGGAAGTCTACGAGCAGTACTTC	CASSFQEVYEQYF
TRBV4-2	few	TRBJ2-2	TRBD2	TGTGCCAGCAGCCAAGGCTGGGGGGGGTCGACTTCCACCGGGGAGCTGTTTTTT	CASSQGWGGSTSTGELFF
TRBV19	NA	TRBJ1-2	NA	TGTGCCAGTAGTGTTTCCATTGGGGAGTATGGCTACACCTTC	CASSVSIGEYGYTF
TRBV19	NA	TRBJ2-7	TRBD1	TGTGCCAGTAGTGCCGGGACAGCTTCCTACGAGCAGTACTTC	CASSAGTASYEQYF
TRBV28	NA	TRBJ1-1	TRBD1	TGTGCCAGCAGTTTAGCAGGGGGGAACACTGAAGCTTTCTTT	CASSLAGGNTEAFF
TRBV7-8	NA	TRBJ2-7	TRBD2	TGTGCCAGCAGTCCGGGACTAGCGGGAGATTACGAGCAGTACTTC	CASSPGLAGDYEQYF